The T cell receptor beta chain under discussion was sequenced for a study of radiotherapy plus CTLA-4 blockade in lung cancer. Study background: Overall, less than 20% of patients showed an objective response, while 25% to 35% attained disease control. Findings and limits, study-wide: Researchers report tumor-derived TCR clones expanding in blood after radiotherapy plus ipilimumab.

Clones were sequenced by immunoSEQ multiplex PCR, and TCRdb holds only the in-frame ones, with some missing. The table has roughly 90,000 clones, around 88% seen once. A remark on this clone: The antigen remains unidentified.

With 8 bases clipped from V and 5 bases from J, the junction kept 12 bases outside the gene matches. The CDR3 extends over 15 amino acids. CDR1 is WSHSY and CDR2 is SAAADI in the germline V gene. The receptor was isolated from a human donor with non-small cell lung cancer that progressed on radiotherapy plus ipilimumab. The sequencing here drew on peripheral blood, taken from a patient treated with radiotherapy plus ipilimumab. The chain is built from TRBV10-2 and TRBJ2-5, with 9 bases that match TRBD2. The chain's CDR3 is CASWPSGTKRETQYF. The CDR3 DNA is TGCGCCAGCTGGCCTAGCGGGACGAAACGGGAGACCCAGTACTTC.